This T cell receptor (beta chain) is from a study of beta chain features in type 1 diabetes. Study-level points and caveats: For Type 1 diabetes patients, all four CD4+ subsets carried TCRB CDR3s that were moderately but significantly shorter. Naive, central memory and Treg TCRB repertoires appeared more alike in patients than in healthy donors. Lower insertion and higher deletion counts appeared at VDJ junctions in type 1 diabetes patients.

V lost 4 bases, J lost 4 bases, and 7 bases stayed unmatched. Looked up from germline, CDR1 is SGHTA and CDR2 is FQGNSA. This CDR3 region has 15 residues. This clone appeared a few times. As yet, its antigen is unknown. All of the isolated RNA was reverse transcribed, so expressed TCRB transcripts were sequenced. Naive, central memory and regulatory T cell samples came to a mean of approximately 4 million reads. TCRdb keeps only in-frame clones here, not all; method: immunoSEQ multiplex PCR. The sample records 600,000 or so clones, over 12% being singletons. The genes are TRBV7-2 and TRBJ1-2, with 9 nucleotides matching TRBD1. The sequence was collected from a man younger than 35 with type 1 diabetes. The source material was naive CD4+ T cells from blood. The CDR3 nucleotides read TGTGCCAGCAGCTCCCGGGACAGGGCGGGCTATGGCTACACCTTC. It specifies CASSSRDRAGYGYTF.